This TCR beta chain was observed in a study of T cells expressing NK-cell markers. The wider study: The study drew TCR beta repertoires from sorted CD3+CD56+NKG2C+, CD3+CD56+NKG2C- and CD3+CD56-NKG2C+ T cells. General study results and limits: About 1.0-7.5% of CD8+ T cells in several donors belonged to dominant NKG2C+ clonotypes.

Turning to this clonotype: Its target is not known.

The CDR3 spans 13 residues. The germline gives CDR1 LGHNA, CDR2 YSLEER. TCRdb processed the 5' RACE reads again and assigns one entry to each CDR3 protein, with no DNA. In total, the table holds about 440,000 distinct CDR3 sequences. Sequencing was performed on blood T cells: a sorted CD56 or NKG2C T cell subset, CD4+ or CD8+ T cells, or bulk PBMC T cells (not recorded which). V gene TRBV4-3 combines with J gene TRBJ1-1. This TCR was sampled from a woman between 18 and 70 years old in good health. The CDR3 is CASSQAVVGEAFF.